The 13 T cell receptor beta chains presented below share a single source sample, sequenced in a study of T cells in Graves' hyperthyroidism and ophthalmopathy. RNA transcripts provided the source from which TCR beta CDR3 regions were amplified. A set of HTBI primers served as the primers for a first-round RT-PCR of the TCR CDR3. TCRdb re-called the multiplex PCR reads through MiXCR, storing one row per CDR3 protein. The profile shows 300,000 to 450,000 distinct CDR3 sequences, approximately 25% of them singletons. Sequenced input: blood. Receptors were obtained from a man aged 50-59 years with Graves' hyperthyroidism.

CDR3 nucleotide sequence: TGCGCCAGCAGCTTGGAGTCTCCGGACTCCCCCTACAATGAGCAGTTCTTC. It encodes CASSLESPDSPYNEQFF. V usage is TRBV5-1 and J usage is TRBJ2-1; TRBD2 might be the D (5 bases). CDR3 length equals 17 residues. Trimming cost V 0 bases and J 2 bases, with 15 bases left between them. The germline V gene encodes CDR1 SGHRS and CDR2 YFSETQ.

The rearrangement links TRBV11-2 to TRBJ2-3, with D perhaps TRBD1 (8 bases). Trimming took off 5 bases at V and 2 bases at J, with 14 bases between the two ends. The CDR3 is 15 residues long. CDR1 is SGHAT and CDR2 is FQNNGV in the germline V gene. CDR3 region: CASSLQGGTTDTQYF. CDR3 sequence (DNA): TGTGCCAGCAGCCTACAGGGGGGGACCACAGATACGCAGTATTTT.

This chain links TRBV12-3 or TRBV12-4 with TRBJ1-5; the D gene is possibly TRBD1 (5 bases). The CDR3 totals 14 residues. V was cut by 3 bases and J by 5 bases, with 11 bases left in between. CDR3 in amino acids: CASSFGGRDQPQHF. The CDR3 nucleotides read TGTGCCAGCAGTTTTGGGGGGAGAGATCAGCCCCAGCATTTT.

This chain uses TRBV5-1 with TRBJ2-1; 14 nucleotides agree with TRBD2. V shed 4 bases, J shed 7 bases, and the junction held 4 bases outside the gene matches. Germline CDR1 and CDR2: SGHRS and YFSETQ. CDR3 length: 15 residues. The CDR3 reads CASSTTSGRENEQFF. DNA of the CDR3: TGCGCCAGCAGCACGACTAGCGGGAGGGAGAATGAGCAGTTCTTC.

Concerning this clonotype: A much more abundant neighbour one base away suggests this may be a read error. The CDR3 loop reads CASSGGDSPYEQYF. The CDR3 DNA follows: TGTGCCAGCTCGGGAGGAGACAGTCCCTACGAGCAGTACTTC. V usage is TRBV7-9 and J usage is TRBJ2-7; 7 bases fit TRBD2. The CDR3 is 14 residues long. Losses at the gene ends were 8 bases for V and 2 bases for J; bases not matched to a gene: 9. Germline CDR1 SEHNR, CDR2 FQNEAQ (reference sequence).

This clonotype turned up a few times. The chain links TRBV5-1 to TRBJ2-3; D remains ambiguous. Deletions cut 6 bases from V and 0 bases from J, with 14 bases between. The CDR3 sequence is 15 residues long. Germline loops: CDR1 SGHRS, CDR2 YFSETQ. DNA of the CDR3: TGCGCCAGCACCAGAGGTGGCCTTAGCACAGATACGCAGTATTTT. As protein: CASTRGGLSTDTQYF.

Comments on this clonotype: Being one base from a much bigger clone, this may be a read error. The chain couples TRBV3-1 to TRBJ1-1; D possibly corresponds to TRBD1 (6 bases). The CDR3 covers 14 residues. The V gene's germline CDR1 is LGHDT and CDR2 YNNKEL (reference sequence). V was clipped by 2 bases and J by 10 bases, with 17 bases between them. Here the CDR3 DNA reads TGTGCCAGCAGCCAACACAGGGAGTGGGCTGCAGCTTTCTTT. It translates to CASSQHREWAAAFF.

The rearrangement joins TRBV28 to TRBJ2-7; TRBD2 aligns across 9 bases. CDR3 length: 16 amino acids. CDR1 MDHEN and CDR2 SYDVKM come from the germline V gene. With 5 bases clipped from V and 6 bases from J, the junction kept 14 bases outside the gene matches. The DNA of the CDR3 is TGTGCCAGCAGTCCTCCCGGGCGGGGGGGGGGGGGCGAGCAGTACTTC. Amino acid sequence: CASSPPGRGGGGEQYF.

The chain couples TRBV6-1 to TRBJ2-1, with 8 bases lining up with TRBD2. From germline, CDR1 is MNHNS and CDR2 SASEGT. The CDR3 runs to 13 residues. J gave up 3 bases and V 6 bases, and 1 base lay outside the gene matches. In nucleotides, the CDR3 is TGTGCCAGCAGACTAGCGGTCTACAATGAGCAGTTCTTC. Residues: CASRLAVYNEQFF.

This clonotype was counted a few times. This chain uses TRBV12-3 or TRBV12-4 with TRBJ1-5; tentatively, D is TRBD1 (6 bases). CDR3 length equals 15 residues. V gave up 7 bases and J gave up 6 bases, with 19 bases separating them. The CDR3, as DNA: TGTGCCAGCAAACGGGGGCAGCCGCAATTTCAGCCCCAGCATTTT. Translated: CASKRGQPQFQPQHF.

The V gene is TRBV15, the J gene TRBJ2-7; perhaps TRBD2 as D (6 bases). Trimming removed 5 bases at V and 3 bases at J, with 17 bases between. The CDR3 totals 15 residues. The germline V gene has CDR1 LNHNV and CDR2 YYDKDF (reference sequence). The CDR3 nucleotides read TGTGCCACCAGCCTTCGGGGACTCAGCGGCTACGAGCAGTACTTC. It translates to CATSLRGLSGYEQYF.

The genes are TRBV20-1 and TRBJ2-3; TRBD2 aligns across 9 bases. J was trimmed by 0 bases and V by 3 bases; bases with no gene match: 4. This CDR3 contains 15 residues. Germline assignment: CDR1 DFQATT and CDR2 SNEGSKA (reference sequence). The CDR3 here is CSARTSGTSTDTQYF. The CDR3, as DNA: TGCAGTGCTAGGACTAGCGGAACTAGCACAGATACGCAGTATTTT.

To note about this clonotype: Since a much larger clone is just one base distant, this may be a read error. The chain carries TRBV2 and TRBJ2-1; 7 nucleotides agree with TRBD1. V was clipped by 8 bases and J by 0 bases; unmatched bases: 7. CDR1 is SNHLY and CDR2 is FYNNEI in the germline V gene. This CDR3 spans 15 amino acids. The CDR3 loop is CASGRQGSSYNEQFF. The CDR3 DNA reads TGTGCCAGCGGCAGACAGGGAAGCTCCTACAATGAGCAGTTCTTC.